A selection of T cell receptor beta chains follows, all from one sample in a study of OX40 agonist ivuxolimab in advanced cancers. TCRdb's copy holds only in-frame clones and misses some; the assay was immunoSEQ multiplex PCR. The sample yields more than 95,000 clones, roughly 92% seen once. Sequenced here: CD4+ or CD8+ T cells sorted from blood, sampled in a trial of the OX40 agonist ivuxolimab. These receptors were taken from an adult with an advanced solid tumor such as melanoma, head and neck, liver or kidney cancer. Both conserved end residues are trimmed from each CDR3. Fields, in order: V gene, J gene, CDR3 length, CDR3 protein.

TRBV28,-,13,ASRPGTSASYEQY
TRBV5-1,TRBJ2-3,13,ASSLVGTTTDTQY
TRBV6-5,TRBJ1-2,9,ASTGQGGYT
TRBV7-9,TRBJ2-4,12,ASSPEGGKNIQY
TRBV28,TRBJ2-3,9,ASTSGDTQY
TRBV18,TRBJ1-2,13,ASSPSTGGLYGYT
TRBV6-6,TRBJ2-1,12,ASRNFVGEAEQF
TRBV28,TRBJ1-6,10,ASTPPRGPLH
TRBV4-3,TRBJ1-4,13,ASSQDRRVGEKLF
TRBV5-6,TRBJ2-7,13,ASSTSQTEPYEQY
TRBV4-2,TRBJ2-1,12,ASSHGTGKDEQF
TRBV5-1,TRBJ1-4,12,ASSWSDGTGKLF
TRBV28,TRBJ1-2,12,ASSETGVGYGYT
TRBV11-3,TRBJ2-7,9,ASSSSHEQY
TRBV7-2,TRBJ2-6,13,ASSLRGGGANVLT
TRBV6-5,TRBJ1-5,13,ASSYSVSSNQPQH
TRBV19,TRBJ1-5,13,ASSARTGLPQPQH
TRBV5-1,TRBJ2-5,15,ASTWGRRLAVEETQY
TRBV15,TRBJ2-5,15,ATSRGNIAGGQETQY
TRBV25-1,TRBJ1-5,13,ASSEPGGSNQPQH
TRBV2,TRBJ1-1,12,ASIRESRSTEAF
TRBV6-5,TRBJ2-5,14,ASSYSGTGGGKTQY
TRBV11-1,TRBJ2-7,11,ASSWAGAYEQY
TRBV5-1,TRBJ2-7,11,ASRGSGDYEQY
TRBV6-5,TRBJ1-2,14,ASSYSKLPGPYGYT
TRBV6-1,TRBJ1-1,15,ASSEEGYGPRDTEAF
TRBV25-1,TRBJ1-2,11,ASSDQGNYGYT
TRBV29-1,TRBJ2-5,10,SVDRQEETQY
TRBV6-6,TRBJ1-1,14,ASSYGFGQGTTEAF
TRBV6-5,TRBJ1-1,12,ASRIQGMNTEAF
TRBV19,TRBJ2-2,16,ASTLTTGTGGIKRELF
TRBV28,TRBJ2-7,14,ASSLGRTGVPGEQY
TRBV14,TRBJ2-6,12,ASTPGAWANVLT
TRBV6-5,TRBJ1-3,14,ASSSGTTSSGSTIY
TRBV19,TRBJ2-7,13,ASSIVAQGAGEQY
TRBV5-5,TRBJ1-4,13,ASSFARVDDEKLF
TRBV9,TRBJ1-1,15,ASSVGAFMGLNTEAF
TRBV4-2,TRBJ1-5,14,ASSRGTRNSNQPQH
TRBV4-1,TRBJ1-1,11,ASSQAQGTEAF
TRBV7-2,TRBJ1-2,12,ASSTRQGYYGYT
TRBV5-1,TRBJ1-2,17,ASSWSYATGDKGDYGYT
TRBV28,TRBJ1-3,15,ASSSDRDRSRRNTIY
TRBV2,TRBJ2-3,12,ASSDSKPTDTQY
TRBV6-5,TRBJ2-7,13,ASRVNDSPFYEQY
TRBV9,TRBJ2-1,13,ASSATSGRSNEQF
TRBV4-1,TRBJ1-5,11,ASSRGGVQPQH
TRBV9,TRBJ2-7,13,ASSVAYGISYEQY
TRBV2,TRBJ1-5,13,ASGDGGQYNQPQH
TRBV4-1,TRBJ1-1,11,ASSQATGSQAF
TRBV21-1,TRBJ1-6,16,ASSLGPEKGTGNSPLH
TRBV6-1,TRBJ2-7,9,ASNSQRSLF
TRBV5-6,TRBJ1-1,14,ASSLGPGVRGTEAF
TRBV7-2,TRBJ1-2,12,ASSIGQGNYGYT
TRBV7-3,TRBJ2-1,13,ASSPGTTSYNEQF
TRBV14,TRBJ2-1,16,ASSQDPREGPVWYEQF
TRBV6-5,TRBJ2-7,13,ASSWGQGKSYEQY
TRBV7-2,TRBJ1-5,12,ASSSDRGNQPQH
TRBV15,TRBJ1-3,14,ATSRDRHLSGNTIY
TRBV7-8,TRBJ1-6,15,ASSLDSLARNNSPLH